The 26 T cell receptor beta chains below were found in one sample sequenced in a study of PD-1 blockade in classical Hodgkin lymphoma. This sample's time point: cycle 4 day 1 (C4D1), after 6 weeks of nivolumab. Following autologous stem cell transplantation, relapse occurred in every patient, and exposure to brentuximab vedotin varied. It was by magnetic negative selection that CD4+ T cells were purified from thawed PBMCs. Sequencing was performed with immunoSEQ multiplex PCR; in TCRdb, only in-frame clones are kept and a portion is missing. The profile shows around 28,000 clones, 80% to 90% of them singletons. The sample here was CD4+ T cells from blood, taken before the fourth cycle of nivolumab. These TCRs come from a human donor with classical Hodgkin lymphoma.

The chain uses TRBV6-5 and TRBJ1-2; possibly TRBD1 for D (5 bases). Germline CDR1 is MNHEY and CDR2 is SVGAGI. V was shortened by 2 bases and J by 7 bases, with 11 bases between the two germline ends. This CDR3 has 13 residues. The CDR3 protein is CASSYRGVVGYTF. In nucleotides, the CDR3 is TGTGCCAGCAGTTACCGGGGGGTAGTTGGCTACACCTTC.

V usage is TRBV28 and J usage is TRBJ1-6; a weak D match, TRBD1 (5 bases). The CDR3 length is 13 residues. V was pared by 7 bases and J by 3 bases, with 7 bases between. Germline CDR1 is MDHEN and CDR2 is SYDVKM. CDR3 sequence (DNA): TGTGCCAGCAAAGGGGTCTATAATTCACCCCTCCACTTT. Translating it yields CASKGVYNSPLHF. Full variable domain (rest looked up from reference TRBV28 and TRBJ1-6): DVKVTQSSRYLVKRTGEKVFLECVQDMDHENMFWYRQDPGLGLRLIYFSYDVKMKEKGDIPEGYSVSREKKERFSLILESASTNQTSMYLCASKGVYNSPLHFGNGTRLTVT.

The chain combines TRBV28 with TRBJ1-1; D ambiguous. V was trimmed by 1 base and J by 4 bases, leaving 16 bases between them. The CDR3 runs 16 residues. The germline V gene encodes CDR1 MDHEN and CDR2 SYDVKM. The CDR3: CASSLFRFEGVTEAFF. Written as DNA, the CDR3 is TGTGCCAGCAGTTTATTCAGGTTTGAGGGTGTCACTGAAGCTTTCTTT.

The chain joins TRBV5-6 to TRBJ1-2; D is ambiguous. The CDR3 has 11 amino acids. Between the trimmed V and J ends, which lost 4 bases and 5 bases, there was a span of 6 bases. Per germline, CDR1 SGHDT and CDR2 YYEEEE. The CDR3 region has the DNA TGTGCCAGCAGCCTAGGGTATGGCTACACCTTC. Protein product: CASSLGYGYTF.

This rearrangement joins TRBV4-3 to TRBJ2-5; TRBD1 aligns across 12 bases. Trimming took 3 bases from V and 5 from J; bases not matched to a gene: 7. This CDR3 is built from 16 residues. CDR1 is LGHNA, CDR2 YSLEER, per germline. CDR3 sequence reads: CASSHSGTGGRETQYF. Here the CDR3 DNA reads TGCGCCAGCAGCCATTCCGGGACAGGGGGCCGGGAGACCCAGTACTTC.

Turning to this clone: At one of its ends the junction is not consistent with the germline gene, which may arise from a read error. The rearrangement uses TRBV7-8 and TRBJ1-1; D is unclear. Germline V gives CDR1 SGHVS, CDR2 FQNEAQ. The CDR3 length is 17 residues. CDR3 in DNA: TGTGCCAGCAGCTTACGTCGGACTGGCGGAGCATACACAGAAGCTTTCTTT. This encodes CASSLRRTGGAYTEAFF.

V is TRBV18 and J is TRBJ2-7; 7 nucleotides agree with TRBD1. V lost 3 bases and J lost 2; bases outside the gene matches: 13. CDR1 and CDR2 from the germline V gene are KGHSH and LQKENI. The CDR3 loop spans 17 amino acids. CDR3 nucleotides: TGTGCCAGCTCACCCGGGTCCGACAGGGCTCTTACCTACGAGCAGTACTTC. It encodes CASSPGSDRALTYEQYF. The full variable domain, with the rest looked up from reference TRBV18 and TRBJ2-7, is NAGVMQNPRHLVRRRGQEARLRCSPMKGHSHVYWYRQLPEEGLKFMVYLQKENIIDESGMPKERFSAEFPKEGPSILRIQQVVRGDSAAYFCASSPGSDRALTYEQYFGPGTRLTVT.

The gene calls are TRBV30 and TRBJ1-4; no clear D gene. The germline V gene encodes CDR1 GTSNPN and CDR2 SVGIG (reference sequence). The CDR3 loop spans 11 amino acids. Trimming took 4 bases from V and 6 from J, leaving 6 bases between them. CDR3: CAWTADEKLFF. CDR3 nucleotide sequence: TGTGCCTGGACGGCCGATGAAAAACTGTTTTTT.

CDR3 sequence reads: CASKGGLGTEAFF. The CDR3 DNA sequence: TGTGCCAGCAAGGGGGGGTTGGGAACTGAAGCTTTCTTT. The V call is TRBV2, the J call TRBJ1-1; possibly TRBD1 for D (6 bases). This CDR3 spans 13 amino acids. Deletions cut 7 bases from V and 5 bases from J, with 14 bases between. Germline CDR1 and CDR2: SNHLY and FYNNEI.

The V and J genes are TRBV5-1 and TRBJ2-3; D ambiguous. The V and J ends lost 0 bases and 5 bases respectively, with 4 bases between them. The germline V gene encodes CDR1 SGHRS and CDR2 YFSETQ. CDR3 size: 12 residues. The CDR3 region has the DNA TGCGCCAGCAGCTTGGTTGAAGATACGCAGTATTTT. It is translated as CASSLVEDTQYF.

This clone has only a few counts. The chain combines TRBV7-9 with TRBJ1-5; 8 bases map to TRBD1. This CDR3 region has 17 residues. J lost 5 bases, V lost 3 bases, and 12 bases had no gene match. CDR1 and CDR2 from the germline V gene are SEHNR and FQNEAQ (reference sequence). The CDR3 DNA is TGTGCCAGCAGCTTCCAGGGGGCGACAGGGCAATATCAGCCCCAGCATTTT. Translated: CASSFQGATGQYQPQHF.

The gene calls are TRBV6-1 and TRBJ1-2; 9 bases map to TRBD1. The CDR3 extends over 16 amino acids. The V gene end was trimmed by 4 bases and the J gene end by 2 bases; junction bases not matched to a gene: 8. Germline CDR1 and CDR2: MNHNS and SASEGT. CDR3 in DNA: TGTGCCAGCAGTGTGAGTTGGGACAGGGAGAACTATGGCTACACCTTC. Residues: CASSVSWDRENYGYTF.

V usage is TRBV13 and J usage is TRBJ2-7; tentatively, D is TRBD2 (6 bases). This CDR3 contains 15 residues. CDR1 is PRHDT, CDR2 FYEKMQ, per germline (reference sequence). The V end was cut by 4 bases, the J end by 1 base, with 14 bases between. The CDR3 DNA reads TGTGCCAGCAGCTCCCCCAAGGGAGGTTCCTACGAGCAGTACTTC. This gives the protein CASSSPKGGSYEQYF. Full variable domain (remainder filled in from reference TRBV13 and TRBJ2-7): AAGVIQSPRHLIKEKRETATLKCYPIPRHDTVYWYQQGPGQDPQFLISFYEKMQSDKGSIPDRFSAQQFSDYHSELNMSSLELGDSALYFCASSSPKGGSYEQYFGPGTRLTVT.

This sequence joins TRBV6-1 and TRBJ1-5; D perhaps matches TRBD1 (6 bases). Trimming removed 6 bases from V and 7 bases from J, with 7 bases in between. The CDR3 is made up of 11 amino acids. Germline-derived CDR1 and CDR2 are MNHNS and SASEGT. DNA of the CDR3: TGTGCCAGCAGAGGGGGACAGCCCCAGCATTTT. It is translated as CASRGGQPQHF.

The chain recombines TRBV9 with TRBJ2-2; 10 positions match TRBD2. The CDR3 extends over 19 amino acids. The trim removed 4 bases at V and 1 base at J, leaving 13 bases unmatched. In germline, CDR1 is SGDLS, CDR2 YYNGEE. The CDR3 region is CASSPRGSSGGMNTGELFF. The CDR3 DNA reads as TGTGCCAGCAGCCCTAGAGGGAGTAGCGGGGGGATGAACACCGGGGAGCTGTTTTTT.

The chain links TRBV10-3 to TRBJ2-2; a possible D gene is TRBD1 (6 bases). V was clipped by 0 bases and J by 0 bases, with 11 bases between them. Looked up from germline, CDR1 is ENHRY and CDR2 is SYGVKD. This CDR3 region has 17 residues. The CDR3 loop reads CAISESMGATNTGELFF. The DNA of the CDR3 is TGTGCCATCAGTGAGTCGATGGGGGCCACGAACACCGGGGAGCTGTTTTTT.

The chain links TRBV7-6 to TRBJ1-1, with 7 bases that match TRBD1. Unmatched junction bases numbered 1, after V lost 2 bases and J lost 1 base. The CDR3 sequence is 14 residues long. CDR1 is SGHVS, CDR2 FNYEAQ, per germline. CDR3 sequence: CASSLSGGNTEAFF. DNA of the CDR3: TGTGCCAGCAGCTTATCAGGGGGGAACACTGAAGCTTTCTTT.

The chain has TRBV18 and TRBJ2-5, with D hard to call. Germline V lookup: CDR1 KGHSH, CDR2 LQKENI. V gave up 3 bases and J gave up 0 bases, with 8 bases separating them. The CDR3 extends over 14 amino acids. The CDR3 DNA is TGTGCCAGCTCACCCTTCGAGAACCAAGAGACCCAGTACTTC. Amino acids: CASSPFENQETQYF.

V gene TRBV18 combines with J gene TRBJ1-2; TRBD1 might be the D (6 bases). Trimming shortened V by 1 base and J by 3 bases, and 9 bases separated the two germline ends. Germline lookup yields CDR1 KGHSH and CDR2 LQKENI. The CDR3 consists of 14 residues. CDR3 nucleotides: TGTGCCAGCTCACCACAGGACAGTGACTATGGCTACACCTTC. Encoded protein: CASSPQDSDYGYTF.

The chain uses TRBV6-5 and TRBJ1-6; D gene uncertain. Germline loops: CDR1 MNHEY, CDR2 SVGAGI. Trimming took off 2 bases at V and 7 bases at J, with 15 bases between the two ends. This CDR3 region has 16 residues. The CDR3 loop is CASSYLKGTANSPLHF. The CDR3 DNA reads as TGTGCCAGCAGTTACCTGAAAGGTACAGCGAATTCACCCCTCCACTTT.

The chain links TRBV18 to TRBJ2-3, with TRBD2 matching over 14 bases. Germline-derived CDR1 and CDR2 are KGHSH and LQKENI. V shed 3 bases and J 0 bases; nucleotides not matched to a gene: 2. The CDR3 totals 17 residues. The CDR3 reads CASSPGLAGESTDTQYF. As DNA, the CDR3 is TGTGCCAGCTCACCGGGACTAGCGGGGGAAAGCACAGATACGCAGTATTTT.

The CDR3 reads CSVSEGAAGADTQYF. CDR3 in DNA: TGCAGCGTTTCCGAGGGGGCCGCGGGAGCGGATACGCAGTATTTT. The V and J genes are TRBV29-1 and TRBJ2-3; D may be TRBD1 or TRBD2 (7 bases each). The CDR3 spans 15 residues. V was cut by 5 bases and J by 6 bases, with 21 bases left in between. The V gene's germline CDR1 is SQVTM and CDR2 ANQGSEA.

The CDR3: CAWSALTAVLGGGVVNEQFF. Written as DNA, the CDR3 is TGTGCCTGGAGTGCCCTGACCGCAGTTCTTGGCGGGGGGGTTGTCAATGAGCAGTTCTTC. This sequence joins TRBV30 and TRBJ2-1, with TRBD2 matching over 9 bases. Germline CDR1 and CDR2: GTSNPN and SVGIG (reference sequence). The CDR3 loop spans 20 amino acids. The V segment lost 1 base and the J segment 6 bases; nucleotides outside the gene matches: 22.

This clone was observed a few times. The rearrangement uses TRBV7-9 and TRBJ1-1; TRBD1 agrees at 7 bases. The CDR3 consists of 13 residues. With 3 bases clipped from V and 4 bases from J, the junction kept 2 bases outside the gene matches. CDR1 is SEHNR and CDR2 is FQNEAQ in the germline V gene (reference sequence). CDR3 nucleotides: TGTGCCAGCAGCTTCACAGGGGTCACTGAAGCTTTCTTT. Translation: CASSFTGVTEAFF.

The J gene is TRBJ2-2, the V gene TRBV7-2; no clear D. The CDR3 is 15 amino acids. Trimming took off 2 bases at V and 3 bases at J, with 10 bases between the two ends. Germline CDR1 and CDR2: SGHTA and FQGNSA. The CDR3 nucleotides are TGTGCCAGCAGCTTATCGGCAGGCGACACCGGGGAGCTGTTTTTT. This gives the protein CASSLSAGDTGELFF.

The chain carries TRBV6-6 and TRBJ1-6, with TRBD1 as a possible D gene (5 bases). This CDR3 contains 14 residues. Germline lookup yields CDR1 MNHNY and CDR2 SVGAGI (reference sequence). Trimming removed 2 bases from V and 6 bases from J, with 8 bases in between. CDR3 residues: CASSYGGSNSPLHF. DNA for the CDR3: TGTGCCAGCAGTTACGGGGGGAGTAATTCACCCCTCCACTTT.